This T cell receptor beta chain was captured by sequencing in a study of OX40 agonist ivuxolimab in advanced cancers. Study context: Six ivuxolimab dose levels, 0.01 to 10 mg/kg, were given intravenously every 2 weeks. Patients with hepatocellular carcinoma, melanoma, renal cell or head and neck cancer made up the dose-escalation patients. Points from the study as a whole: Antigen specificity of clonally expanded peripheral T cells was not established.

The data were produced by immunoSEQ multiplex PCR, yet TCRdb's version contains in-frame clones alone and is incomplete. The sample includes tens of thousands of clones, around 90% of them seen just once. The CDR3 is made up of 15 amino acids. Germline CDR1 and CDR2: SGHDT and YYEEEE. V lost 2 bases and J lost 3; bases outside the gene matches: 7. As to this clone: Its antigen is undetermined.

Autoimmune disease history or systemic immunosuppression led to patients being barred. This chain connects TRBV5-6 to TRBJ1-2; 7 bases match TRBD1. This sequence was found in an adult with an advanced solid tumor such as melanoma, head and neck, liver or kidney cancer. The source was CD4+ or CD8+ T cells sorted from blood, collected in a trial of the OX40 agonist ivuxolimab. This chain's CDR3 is CASSLRGLVHYGYTF. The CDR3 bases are TGTGCCAGCAGCTTAAGGGGGCTGGTGCACTATGGCTACACCTTC.